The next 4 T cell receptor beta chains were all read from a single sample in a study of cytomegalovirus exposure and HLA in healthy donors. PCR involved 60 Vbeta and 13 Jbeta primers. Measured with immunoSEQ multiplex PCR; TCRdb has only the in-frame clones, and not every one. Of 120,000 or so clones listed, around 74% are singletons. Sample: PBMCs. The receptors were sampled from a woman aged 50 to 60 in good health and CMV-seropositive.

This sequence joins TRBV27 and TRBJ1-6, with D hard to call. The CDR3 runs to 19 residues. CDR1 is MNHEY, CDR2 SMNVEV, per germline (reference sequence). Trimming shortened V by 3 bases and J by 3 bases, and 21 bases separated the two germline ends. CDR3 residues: CASSFQRSGVGVYNSPLHF. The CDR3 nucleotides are TGTGCCAGCAGTTTCCAACGGTCGGGAGTCGGGGTCTATAATTCACCCCTCCACTTT.

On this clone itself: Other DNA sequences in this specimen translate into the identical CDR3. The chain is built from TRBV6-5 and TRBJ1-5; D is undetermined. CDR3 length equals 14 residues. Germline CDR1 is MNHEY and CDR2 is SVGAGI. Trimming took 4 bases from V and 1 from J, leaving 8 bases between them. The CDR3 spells CASSSGGSNQPQHF. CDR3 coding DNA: TGTGCCAGCAGTTCGGGAGGAAGCAATCAGCCCCAGCATTTT.

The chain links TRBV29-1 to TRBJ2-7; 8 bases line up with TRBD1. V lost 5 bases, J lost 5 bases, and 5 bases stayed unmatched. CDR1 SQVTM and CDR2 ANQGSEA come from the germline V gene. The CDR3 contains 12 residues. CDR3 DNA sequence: TGCAGCGTTCGACAGGGGTCGCACGAGCAGTACTTC. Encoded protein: CSVRQGSHEQYF.

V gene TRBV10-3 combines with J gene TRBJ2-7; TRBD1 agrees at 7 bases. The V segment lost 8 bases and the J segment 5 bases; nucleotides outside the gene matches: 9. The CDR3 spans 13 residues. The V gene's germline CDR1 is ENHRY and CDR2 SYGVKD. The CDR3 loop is CAIHGTESDEQYF. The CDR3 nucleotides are TGTGCCATCCATGGGACAGAGTCAGACGAGCAGTACTTC.